The source of this T cell receptor (beta chain) is a study of blood T cell repertoires in COVID-19. Produced via immunoSEQ multiplex PCR; TCRdb's table is partial and in-frame only. The profile shows hundreds of thousands of clones, 70% to 85% of them singletons. Germline assignment: CDR1 GTSNPN and CDR2 SVGIG (reference sequence). This CDR3 has 14 amino acids. Trimming cost V 0 bases and J 4 bases; bases outside gene matches: 2. The specimen sequenced was peripheral blood. The source is a woman aged 80 or over with acute or convalescent COVID-19. The genes are TRBV30 and TRBJ2-2; 7 nucleotides agree with TRBD2. CDR3 coding DNA: TGTGCCTGGAGTGTGGGAGGGATCACCGGGGAGCTGTTTTTT. This codes for CAWSVGGITGELFF.